Below, one T cell receptor (beta chain) is given with its context. The antigen remains undetermined. PCR employed 60 Vbeta and 13 Jbeta primers. The assay was immunoSEQ multiplex PCR, and TCRdb's table has in-frame clones only and misses some. The sample consists of approximately 140,000 clones, roughly 79% of them appearing once. This sample is drawn from a study of cytomegalovirus exposure and HLA in healthy donors. Broader study findings: In a later analysis, most CMV-associated TCR beta chains appeared HLA-restricted.

This clonotype was sampled from a male donor in good health and CMV-seronegative. Material: PBMCs.

CDR3 sequence reads: CASSLGVTSGDSYEQYF. DNA for the CDR3: TGTGCCAGCAGCTTAGGCGTGACTAGCGGGGACTCCTACGAGCAGTACTTC. The chain carries TRBV11-2 and TRBJ2-7; 11 positions match TRBD2. With 1 base clipped from V and 0 bases from J, the junction kept 5 bases outside the gene matches. The CDR3 loop spans 17 amino acids. Germline values: CDR1 SGHAT, CDR2 FQNNGV.